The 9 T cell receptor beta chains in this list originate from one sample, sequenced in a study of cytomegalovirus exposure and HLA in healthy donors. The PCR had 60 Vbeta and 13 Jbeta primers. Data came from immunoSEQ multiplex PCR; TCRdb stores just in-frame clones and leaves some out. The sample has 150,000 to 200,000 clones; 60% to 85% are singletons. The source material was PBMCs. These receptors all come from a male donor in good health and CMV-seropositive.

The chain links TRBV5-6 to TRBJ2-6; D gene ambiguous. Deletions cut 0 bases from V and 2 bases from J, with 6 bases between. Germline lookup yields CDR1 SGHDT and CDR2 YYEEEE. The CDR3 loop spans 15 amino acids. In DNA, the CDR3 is TGTGCCAGCAGCTTGGACGGTCCTGGGGCCAACGTCCTGACTTTC. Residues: CASSLDGPGANVLTF.

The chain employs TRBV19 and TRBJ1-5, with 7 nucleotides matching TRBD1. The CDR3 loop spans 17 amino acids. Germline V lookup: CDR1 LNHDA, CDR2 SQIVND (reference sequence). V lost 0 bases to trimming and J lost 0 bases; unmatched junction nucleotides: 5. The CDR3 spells CASSIDRNRGSNQPQHF. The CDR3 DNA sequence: TGTGCCAGTAGTATAGATCGCAACAGGGGTAGCAATCAGCCCCAGCATTTT.

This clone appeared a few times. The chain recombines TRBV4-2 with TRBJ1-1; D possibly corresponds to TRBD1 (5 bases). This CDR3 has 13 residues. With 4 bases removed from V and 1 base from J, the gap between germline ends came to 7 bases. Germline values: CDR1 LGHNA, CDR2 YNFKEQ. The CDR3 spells CASSLDRNTEAFF. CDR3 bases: TGTGCCAGCAGCCTCGACAGGAACACTGAAGCTTTCTTT.

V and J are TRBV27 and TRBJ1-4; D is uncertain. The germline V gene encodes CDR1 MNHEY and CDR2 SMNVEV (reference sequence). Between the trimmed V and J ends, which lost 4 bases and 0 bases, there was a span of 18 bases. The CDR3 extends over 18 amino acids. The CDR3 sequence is CASSSRWERRTTNEKLFF. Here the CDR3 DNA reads TGTGCCAGCAGTTCCAGATGGGAGAGGAGGACAACTAATGAAAAACTGTTTTTT. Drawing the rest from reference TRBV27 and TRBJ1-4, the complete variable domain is EAQVTQNPRYLITVTGKKLTVTCSQNMNHEYMSWYRQDPGLGLRQIYYSMNVEVTDKGDVPEGYKVSRKEKRNFPLILESPSPNQTSLYFCASSSRWERRTTNEKLFFGSGTQLSVL.

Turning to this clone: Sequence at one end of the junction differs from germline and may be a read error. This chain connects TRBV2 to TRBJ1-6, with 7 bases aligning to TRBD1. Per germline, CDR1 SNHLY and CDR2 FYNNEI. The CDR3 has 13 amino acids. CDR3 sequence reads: CASSEGQGSSLHF. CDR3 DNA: TGTGCCAGCAGTGAAGGACAGGGTTCATCCCTCCACTTT.

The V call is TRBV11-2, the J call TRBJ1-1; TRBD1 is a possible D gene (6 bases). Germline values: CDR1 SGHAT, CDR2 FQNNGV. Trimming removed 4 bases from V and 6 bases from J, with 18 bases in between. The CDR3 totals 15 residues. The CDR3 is CASSSIRGSLSEAFF. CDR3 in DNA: TGTGCCAGCAGCTCGATCAGGGGCTCGTTGTCTGAAGCTTTCTTT.

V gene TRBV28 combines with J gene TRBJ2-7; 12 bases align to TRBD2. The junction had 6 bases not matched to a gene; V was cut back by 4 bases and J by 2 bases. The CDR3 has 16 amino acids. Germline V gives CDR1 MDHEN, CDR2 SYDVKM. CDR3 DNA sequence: TGTGCCAGCAGTTACCTCCCTAGCGGGGGGGCCTACGAGCAGTACTTC. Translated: CASSYLPSGGAYEQYF.

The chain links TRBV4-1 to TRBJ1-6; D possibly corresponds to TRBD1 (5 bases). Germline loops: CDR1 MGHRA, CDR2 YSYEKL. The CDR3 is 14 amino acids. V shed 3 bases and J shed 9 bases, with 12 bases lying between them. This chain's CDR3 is CASSHPGGSSPLHF. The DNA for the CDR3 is TGCGCCAGCAGCCACCCCGGGGGGAGTTCACCCCTCCACTTT.

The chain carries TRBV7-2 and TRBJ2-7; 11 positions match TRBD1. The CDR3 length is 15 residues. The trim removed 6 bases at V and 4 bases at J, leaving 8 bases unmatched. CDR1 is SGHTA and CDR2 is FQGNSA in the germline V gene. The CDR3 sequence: CASRETGTGGYEQYF. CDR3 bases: TGTGCCAGCAGGGAAACGGGGACAGGGGGATACGAGCAGTACTTC.